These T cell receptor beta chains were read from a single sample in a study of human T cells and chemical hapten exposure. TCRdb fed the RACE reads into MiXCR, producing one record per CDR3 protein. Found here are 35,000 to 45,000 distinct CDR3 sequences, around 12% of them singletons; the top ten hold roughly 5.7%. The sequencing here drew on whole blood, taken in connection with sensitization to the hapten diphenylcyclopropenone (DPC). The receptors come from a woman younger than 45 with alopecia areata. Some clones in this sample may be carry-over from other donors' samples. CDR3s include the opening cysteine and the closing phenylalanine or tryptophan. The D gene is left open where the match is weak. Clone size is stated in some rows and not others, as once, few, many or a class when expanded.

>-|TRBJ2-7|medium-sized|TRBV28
CASRTGRDRRGLYEQYF
TGTGCCAGCAGGACTGGCCGGGACCGGAGGGGCCTCTACGAGCAGTACTTC
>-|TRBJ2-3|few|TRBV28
CASSPVIADTQYF
TGTGCCAGCAGTCCCGTGATTGCAGATACGCAGTATTTT
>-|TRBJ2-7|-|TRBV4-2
CASSHLGGVYEQYF
TGTGCCAGCAGCCACCTGGGAGGCGTGTACGAGCAGTACTTC
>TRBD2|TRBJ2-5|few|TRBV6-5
CATRRGLATYQETQYF
TGTGCCACCCGCCGGGGACTAGCTACGTACCAAGAGACCCAGTACTTC
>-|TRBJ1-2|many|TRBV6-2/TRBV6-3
CASGTASPGGYTF
TGTGCCAGCGGCACGGCCTCACCAGGCGGCTACACCTTC
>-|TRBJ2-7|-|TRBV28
CATTGMYEQYF
TGTGCCACCACAGGGATGTACGAGCAGTACTTC
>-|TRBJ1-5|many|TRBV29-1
CSVLDGSNQPQHF
TGCAGCGTGTTGGACGGAAGCAATCAGCCCCAGCATTTT
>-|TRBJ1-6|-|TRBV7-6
CASSARRTKESPLHF
TGTGCCAGCAGCGCCCGAAGGACTAAGGAATCACCCCTCCACTTT
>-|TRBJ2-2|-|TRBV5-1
CASSLGGAGELFF
TGCGCCAGCAGCTTGGGAGGCGCCGGGGAGCTGTTTTTT
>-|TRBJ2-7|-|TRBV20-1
CSAREKNHEQYF
TGCAGTGCTAGAGAAAAGAACCACGAGCAGTACTTC
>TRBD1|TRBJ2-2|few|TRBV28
CASSPWDSTGELFF
TGTGCCAGCAGTCCCTGGGACAGCACCGGGGAGCTGTTTTTT
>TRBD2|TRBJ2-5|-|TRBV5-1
CASSLAAREGLVGETQYF
TGCGCCAGCAGCTTGGCCGCGCGGGAGGGCCTCGTGGGAGAGACCCAGTACTTC
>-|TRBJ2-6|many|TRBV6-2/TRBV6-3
CASSSAGYPPGANVLTF
TGTGCCAGCAGTTCGGCAGGGTACCCGCCTGGGGCCAACGTCCTGACTTTC
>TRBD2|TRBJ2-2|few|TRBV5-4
CASSSGLAGASGELFF
TGTGCCAGCAGCTCAGGACTAGCGGGAGCCAGCGGGGAGCTGTTTTTT
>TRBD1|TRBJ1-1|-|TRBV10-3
CAISPGQDDTEAFF
TGTGCCATCAGCCCGGGACAGGACGACACTGAAGCTTTCTTT
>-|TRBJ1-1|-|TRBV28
CASTLGATNTEAFF
TGTGCCAGCACTTTGGGGGCCACGAACACTGAAGCTTTCTTT
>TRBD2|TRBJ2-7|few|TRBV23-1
CASSHPPTSGTPYEQYF
TGCGCCAGCAGTCATCCCCCGACTAGCGGGACGCCCTACGAGCAGTACTTC
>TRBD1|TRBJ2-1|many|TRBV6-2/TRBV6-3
CASGSTGAARRNEQFF
TGTGCCAGCGGATCAACAGGGGCCGCTAGACGCAATGAGCAGTTCTTC
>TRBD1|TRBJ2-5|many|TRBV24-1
CATSDSDRGETQYF
TGTGCCACCAGTGACTCCGACAGGGGAGAGACCCAGTACTTC
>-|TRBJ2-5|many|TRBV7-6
CASSWTKETQYF
TGTGCCAGCAGCTGGACTAAAGAGACCCAGTACTTC
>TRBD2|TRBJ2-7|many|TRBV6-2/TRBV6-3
CASRTGTSGTYEQYF
TGTGCCAGCAGGACCGGGACTAGTGGAACCTACGAGCAGTACTTC
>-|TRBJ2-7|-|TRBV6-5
CASGRNEQYF
TGTGCCAGCGGCAGGAACGAGCAGTACTTC
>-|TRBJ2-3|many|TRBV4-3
CASSQVWRSSDTQYF
TGCGCCAGCAGCCAAGTTTGGAGGAGCTCAGATACGCAGTATTTT
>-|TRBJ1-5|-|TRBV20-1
CSASTGTINQPQHF
TGCAGTGCTAGTACAGGAACTATCAATCAGCCCCAGCATTTT
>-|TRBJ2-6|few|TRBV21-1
CATPGSPPTGANVLTF
TGTGCCACCCCCGGATCCCCTCCTACTGGGGCCAACGTCCTGACTTTC
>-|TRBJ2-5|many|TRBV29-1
CSVSRGGGGETQYF
TGCAGCGTTTCTCGAGGGGGTGGCGGGGAGACCCAGTACTTC
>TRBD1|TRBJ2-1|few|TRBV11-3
CASSPGQANEQFF
TGTGCCAGCAGCCCCGGACAGGCGAATGAGCAGTTCTTC
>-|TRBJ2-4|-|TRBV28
CASSLTNPAKNIQYF
TGTGCCAGCAGTTTGACGAACCCAGCCAAAAACATTCAGTACTTC
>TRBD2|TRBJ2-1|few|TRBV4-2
CASSQVAGGASYNEQFF
TGTGCCAGCAGCCAAGTCGCGGGAGGTGCCTCCTACAATGAGCAGTTCTTC
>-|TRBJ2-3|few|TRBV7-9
CASSPPRGDTQYF
TGTGCCAGCAGCCCACCACGAGGAGATACGCAGTATTTT
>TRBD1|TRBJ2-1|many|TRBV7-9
CASSLALGGKGNEQFF
TGTGCCAGCAGCTTAGCGCTAGGGGGCAAGGGCAATGAGCAGTTCTTC
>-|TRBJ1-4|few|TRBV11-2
CASSRGTNEKLFF
TGTGCCAGCAGTAGGGGCACTAATGAAAAACTGTTTTTT
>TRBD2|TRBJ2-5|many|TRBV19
CASNGLAGGETQYF
TGTGCCAGTAACGGACTAGCGGGAGGAGAGACCCAGTACTTC
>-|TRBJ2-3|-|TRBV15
CATSSSGYRTDTQYF
TGTGCCACCAGCAGCAGCGGGTATCGCACAGATACGCAGTATTTT
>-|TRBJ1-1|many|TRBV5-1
CASSLSGTRNTEAFF
TGCGCCAGCAGCTTGTCCGGGACGAGGAACACTGAAGCTTTCTTT
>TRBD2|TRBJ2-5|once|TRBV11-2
CASSSGTSGTEEETQYF
TGTGCCAGCAGCTCCGGGACTAGCGGGACCGAGGAAGAGACCCAGTACTTC
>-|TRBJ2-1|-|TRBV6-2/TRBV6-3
CASSLAGTGNSYNEQFF
TGTGCCAGCAGTCTGGCCGGGACTGGGAACTCCTACAATGAGCAGTTCTTC
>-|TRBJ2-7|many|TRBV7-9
CASSPRGEYEQYF
TGTGCCAGCAGCCCCCGGGGCGAGTACGAGCAGTACTTC
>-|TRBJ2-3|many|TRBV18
CASQPSTDTQYF
TGTGCCAGCCAGCCTAGCACAGATACGCAGTATTTT
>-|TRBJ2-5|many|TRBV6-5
CASSDVQETQYF
TGTGCCAGCAGTGATGTCCAAGAGACCCAGTACTTC
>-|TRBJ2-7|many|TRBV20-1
CSARAGPSRTYEQYF
TGCAGTGCTAGAGCGGGACCCTCCCGTACCTACGAGCAGTACTTC
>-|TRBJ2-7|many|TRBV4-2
CASSQDLALFSEQYF
TGTGCCAGCAGCCAAGATCTAGCCCTATTTTCCGAGCAGTACTTC
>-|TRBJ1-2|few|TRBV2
CASRYNVNYGYTF
TGTGCCAGCAGGTACAACGTGAACTATGGCTACACCTTC
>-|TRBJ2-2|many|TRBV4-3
CASSLPLGGELFF
TGCGCCAGCAGCCTCCCCTTGGGCGGGGAGCTGTTTTTT
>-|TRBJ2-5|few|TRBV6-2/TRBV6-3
CASSPGAPETQYF
TGTGCCAGCAGCCCGGGGGCCCCAGAGACCCAGTACTTC
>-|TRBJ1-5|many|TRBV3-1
CASSQDGGHQPQHF
TGTGCCAGCAGCCAAGACGGGGGGCATCAGCCCCAGCATTTT